Below, 15 T cell receptor beta chains from the same sample are listed, as sequenced in a study of T-cell memory formation after mild COVID-19 (dated by TCRdb to the early 2020s). Libraries were constructed by 5' RACE. These reads were obtained on an Illumina NovaSeq 6000. In TCRdb, the public reads were trimmed at Q25 with fastp and aligned with MiXCR, with productive beta chains retained. Duplicate CDR3 protein sequences are folded into a single record with the most common DNA and genes. The sample contains 350,000 to 400,000 distinct CDR3 sequences, approximately 21% of them found a single time. Jointly, the top ten make up 12% of the sample. The specimen sequenced was PBMCs or a T cell subset sorted from them (not recorded which). These receptors were taken from an adult woman who had mild COVID-19 (a few samples of this study predate the infection). The sample titles of this study are shuffled in the database, so cell type and time point are left out; the donor was told from shared clones.

At least ten counts were recorded for this clonotype. The chain uses TRBV20-1 and TRBJ2-7; 8 positions match TRBD1. The V gene end was trimmed by 1 base and the J gene end by 5 bases; junction bases not matched to a gene: 7. The CDR3 consists of 14 residues. Germline V gene data show CDR1 as DFQATT and CDR2 as SNEGSKA (reference sequence). This CDR3 reads CSARVSGGADEQYF. In DNA, the CDR3 is TGCAGTGCTAGAGTCTCAGGGGGCGCAGACGAGCAGTACTTC.

The chain joins TRBV19 to TRBJ1-1; 8 nucleotides line up with TRBD1. This CDR3 comprises 16 residues. CDR1 LNHDA and CDR2 SQIVND come from the germline V gene (reference sequence). With 3 bases clipped from V and 1 base from J, the junction kept 7 bases outside the gene matches. This CDR3 reads CASSIPGGASNTEAFF. The CDR3 DNA reads TGTGCCAGTAGTATCCCAGGGGGCGCGTCGAACACTGAAGCTTTCTTT.

Remarks on this clonotype: A junction boundary mismatches the germline segment, possibly from a read error. The gene calls are TRBV7-9 and TRBJ1-1, with D perhaps matching TRBD1 (5 bases). Germline loops: CDR1 SEHNR, CDR2 FQNEAQ (reference sequence). The CDR3 covers 16 residues. The CDR3 DNA follows: TGTGCCAGCAGCCGCCGTTGGGGGGGAACGGACACTGAAGATTTCTTT. The encoded protein is CASSRRWGGTDTEDFF.

There are a few counts of this clonotype. CDR3 nucleotides: TGTGCCAGCAGGCAAAGGCAAGAGACCCAGTACTTC. This encodes CASRQRQETQYF. V is TRBV6-1 and J is TRBJ2-5; D call uncertain. The V and J ends lost 6 bases and 2 bases respectively, with 7 bases between them. Germline CDR1 and CDR2: MNHNS and SASEGT. The CDR3 contains 12 residues.

V and J are TRBV9 and TRBJ2-5, with 7 positions matching TRBD2. J lost 1 base, V lost 0 bases, and 0 bases had no gene match. This CDR3 region has 14 residues. The germline gives CDR1 SGDLS, CDR2 YYNGEE. The CDR3 protein is CASSVASGQETQYF. The CDR3 nucleotides read TGTGCCAGCAGCGTAGCTAGCGGCCAAGAGACCCAGTACTTC.

This chain joins TRBV29-1 and TRBJ2-1; 7 positions agree with TRBD1. J was trimmed by 2 bases and V by 4 bases; bases with no gene match: 11. CDR1 and CDR2 from the germline V gene are SQVTM and ANQGSEA. The CDR3 contains 16 residues. CDR3 in amino acids: CSVGRSGTETYNEQFF. The CDR3 DNA is TGCAGCGTTGGAAGATCCGGGACAGAGACCTACAATGAGCAGTTCTTC.

This rearrangement joins TRBV19 to TRBJ1-1; the D gene is possibly TRBD1 (6 bases). Germline CDR1 is LNHDA and CDR2 is SQIVND (reference sequence). The CDR3 has 14 residues. The V and J ends lost 10 bases and 1 base respectively, with 16 bases between them. This CDR3 reads CATMRGDANTEAFF. In DNA form, the CDR3 reads TGTGCCACCATGAGGGGGGACGCGAACACTGAAGCTTTCTTT.

The chain links TRBV21-1 to TRBJ2-7; the D call in the table, TRBD1, was not verified against the DNA. TRBV21-1 is termed a pseudogene. The CDR3 is 12 residues long. The CDR3 here is CASSHRGNEQYF. The DNA of the CDR3 is TGTGCCAGCTCCCACAGGGGAAACGAGCAGTACTTC.

The CDR3 region is CASSHHLTGSYEQYF. The CDR3 DNA sequence: TGTGCCAGCAGCCACCACCTGACAGGTTCCTACGAGCAGTACTTC. The V gene is TRBV21-1, the J gene TRBJ2-7; TRBD1, the D gene given by the table, was not confirmed from the DNA. TRBV21-1 is classified as a pseudogene. The CDR3 has 15 residues.

A few counts support this clonotype. The chain uses TRBV28 and TRBJ2-1, with 7 bases matching TRBD2. The CDR3 totals 13 residues. CDR1 and CDR2 (germline): MDHEN, SYDVKM. With V trimmed by 7 bases and J by 2 bases, 2 bases remained unmatched. The CDR3 protein is CASTGTTYNEQFF. DNA for the CDR3: TGTGCCAGCACCGGGACTACCTACAATGAGCAGTTCTTC.

This clonotype was recorded a few times. The rearrangement joins TRBV6-2 or TRBV6-3 to TRBJ2-1, with 8 positions matching TRBD2. J gave up 8 bases and V 3 bases, and 9 bases lay outside the gene matches. This CDR3 comprises 15 residues. Germline-derived CDR1 and CDR2 are MNHEY and SVGEGT. CDR3 residues: CASSYWASGHYEQFF. The CDR3 DNA reads as TGTGCCAGCAGTTATTGGGCTAGCGGGCACTATGAGCAGTTCTTC.

J is TRBJ2-1 and V is TRBV10-3, with D perhaps assigned TRBD1 or TRBD2 (5 bases each). Between the trimmed V and J ends, which lost 0 bases and 2 bases, there was a span of 17 bases. Germline assignment: CDR1 ENHRY and CDR2 SYGVKD. The CDR3 loop spans 18 amino acids. The CDR3 sequence is CAISESEVGQGPYNEQFF. In DNA form, the CDR3 reads TGTGCCATCAGTGAGTCGGAAGTTGGGCAGGGACCCTACAATGAGCAGTTCTTC.

This clonotype has more than one count but fewer than ten. The rearrangement uses TRBV20-1 and TRBJ1-1; possibly TRBD1 for D (6 bases). This CDR3 region has 14 residues. V lost 5 bases and J 3 bases, leaving 16 bases between the germline ends. The germline gives CDR1 DFQATT, CDR2 SNEGSKA (reference sequence). CDR3 sequence reads: CSAPGGSADTEAFF. For the CDR3, the DNA is TGCAGTGCTCCCGGGGGCAGCGCGGACACTGAAGCTTTCTTT.

V usage is TRBV24-1 and J usage is TRBJ2-2; no reliable D call. This CDR3 is built from 14 residues. Germline V gene lookup returns CDR1 KGHDR and CDR2 SFDVKD. The V and J ends lost 4 bases and 1 base respectively, with 6 bases between them. The CDR3 loop is CATSDFKNTGELFF. The CDR3 nucleotides are TGTGCCACCAGTGACTTTAAGAACACCGGGGAGCTGTTTTTT.

The V gene is TRBV7-9, the J gene TRBJ2-2, with 12 positions matching TRBD1. This CDR3 spans 16 amino acids. Trimming took 4 bases from V and 7 from J; bases not matched to a gene: 7. Germline V gene lookup returns CDR1 SEHNR and CDR2 FQNEAQ (reference sequence). CDR3 residues: CASSSRDRGQFGELFF. DNA for the CDR3: TGTGCCAGCAGCTCCCGGGACAGGGGGCAGTTCGGGGAGCTGTTTTTT.